This T cell receptor beta chain came from a study of CD8 T cells in Susac syndrome (dated by TCRdb to between 2017 and 2020). Regarding the research as a whole: Whether CD8+ T cell activation and differentiation in Susac syndrome was antigen driven was tested using repertoire sequencing. Clonality of the CD8+ T cell repertoire was compared between more than 10 healthy donors, roughly 14 Susac syndrome patients and around 15 multiple sclerosis patients. The full study reports these points: The study acknowledged that relatively few individuals were included in the TCR sequencing and HLA analysis.

V is cut by 5 bases and J by 2 bases, and the space between the germline ends is 15 bases. The CDR3, from cysteine to phenylalanine, totals 15 residues. Only CDR3 DNA is held: 45 bases, read in frame from base 1. Peripheral blood CD8+ and CD4+ T cells from healthy donors, Susac syndrome patients and multiple sclerosis patients were profiled using high-throughput TCR beta sequencing. Multiple sclerosis controls were treatment-naive patients with stable or active relapsing-remitting disease fulfilling revised McDonald criteria. CD8+ TEMRA cells were enriched by FACS, while bulk CD8+ and CD4+ T cells were purified by magnetic negative isolation. Blood was collected in EDTA tubes and processed within 24 hours, with PBMCs isolated through density gradient centrifugation. PBMCs intended for TCR sequencing were cryopreserved in liquid nitrogen and thawed later in a water bath at 37 degrees C. Purity of sorted or isolated CD4+, CD8+ and CD8+ TEMRA cells was at least 90%.

RNA was extracted using the RNeasy kit, and about 0.45 to 1 microgram was reverse transcribed with random hexamers. The immunoSEQ multiplex PCR assay, which covers 54 Vbeta and 13 Jbeta segments, was used to amplify TCR beta CDR3 regions. Bias from PCR amplification was corrected by using a synthetic template baseline for primer optimization and for computational correction. The paper's processing steps were these. Only productive sequences were kept, with reads annotated to V, D and J genes according to IMGT and analyzed in immunoSEQ Analyzer. Clonality was computed as one minus Shannon entropy normalized by log2 of the number of productive unique sequences. Public and private clones were assessed among the 100 most prevalent clones of each patient and control. Susac-specific clones were defined as absent from healthy and MS cohorts, over a thousand published viral clones and other ImmuneACCESS disease sequences. Using fastp at Q25 and MiXCR, TCRdb reprocessed the public reads and kept productive beta chains. Rows are unified per CDR3 protein, each entry keeping the most common DNA and genes. The V and J calls here are based on TCRdb, not the publication. A total of about 300,000 distinct CDR3 sequences appear in this sample, approximately 89% of them only once. The ten largest clones take up about 0.17% of the sample.

As concerns this clonotype: Its binding antigen is unknown. No much larger clone is present one base from it, and per-base qualities are unavailable.

What was sequenced was CD8+ T cells from PBMCs. The chain is made from TRBV12-3 or TRBV12-4 and TRBJ1-2; the D gene cannot be resolved reliably. This clonotype was sampled from a human donor with multiple sclerosis. Read as DNA, the sequence is TGTGCCAGCAGTAGCACGACGGAATCCAACTATGGCTACACCTTC. This codes for CASSSTTESNYGYTF.